The rows below give T cell receptor beta chains drawn from one sample of a study of tumor and adjacent non-tumor tissue in lung cancer. Using its own MiXCR run on the multiplex PCR reads, TCRdb lists one record per CDR3 protein. Found here are roughly 200,000 distinct CDR3 sequences, 71% of them singletons; the top ten hold less than 25%. The material sequenced was lung tumor tissue. These receptors all come from a man aged 60 to 69 with non-small cell lung cancer. CDR3s include the opening cysteine and the closing phenylalanine or tryptophan. A D gene is named only where the DNA matches it firmly. Clone size is shown for a subset of rows, as once, few, many or a class of expanded clone.

V gene: TRBV20-1
CDR3 length: 15
clone size: NA
D gene: TRBD2
J gene: TRBJ2-1
CDR3 protein: CSAKGLVTVHNEQLF
CDR3 DNA: TGCAGTGCAAAGGGACTAGTTACGGTCCACAATGAGCAGCTCTTC

V gene: TRBV4-2
CDR3 length: 15
clone size: NA
D gene: NA
J gene: TRBJ2-1
CDR3 protein: CASSQEGQREDERFF
CDR3 DNA: TGTGCCAGCAGCCAAGAAGGGCAGAGGGAGGATGAGCGGTTCTTC

V gene: TRBV20-1
CDR3 length: 12
clone size: once
D gene: TRBD2
J gene: TRBJ2-2
CDR3 protein: CNASGVTGELFF
CDR3 DNA: TGCAATGCTAGCGGTGTTACCGGGGAGCTGTTTTTT

V gene: TRBV5-1
CDR3 length: 13
clone size: many
D gene: NA
J gene: TRBJ2-5
CDR3 protein: CASSVGPQETQYF
CDR3 DNA: TGCGCCAGCAGTGTTGGGCCTCAAGAGACCCAGTACTTC

V gene: TRBV6-1
CDR3 length: 16
clone size: NA
D gene: NA
J gene: TRBJ2-3
CDR3 protein: CASSERTVGSTDTQYF
CDR3 DNA: TGTGCCAGCAGTGAAAGGACAGTTGGAAGCACAGATACGCAGTATTTT

V gene: TRBV20-1
CDR3 length: 13
clone size: NA
D gene: NA
J gene: TRBJ1-2
CDR3 protein: CNAQPGLLYGYTF
CDR3 DNA: TGCAATGCGCAGCCGGGACTGCTCTATGGTTACACCTTC

V gene: TRBV20-1
CDR3 length: 15
clone size: NA
D gene: TRBD2
J gene: TRBJ2-1
CDR3 protein: CSASDRGRASNEQFF
CDR3 DNA: TGCAGTGCTAGTGATCGCGGGAGGGCCTCCAATGAACAGTTCTTC

V gene: TRBV5-6
CDR3 length: 13
clone size: NA
D gene: NA
J gene: TRBJ2-7
CDR3 protein: CASSSPAADEQYF
CDR3 DNA: TGTGCCAGCAGTTCGCCAGCCGCAGACGAGCAGTACTTC

V gene: TRBV20-1
CDR3 length: 14
clone size: NA
D gene: NA
J gene: TRBJ2-3
CDR3 protein: CSARDALGPDTQYF
CDR3 DNA: TGCAGTGCTAGAGATGCGTTAGGCCCAGATACGCAGTACTTT

V gene: TRBV5-6
CDR3 length: 17
clone size: NA
D gene: NA
J gene: TRBJ2-2
CDR3 protein: CASGSSRGSAITGELFF
CDR3 DNA: TGTGCCAGCGGATCCTCGAGGGGTAGCGCTATCACCGGGGAGCTGTTTTTT

V gene: TRBV20-1
CDR3 length: 14
clone size: NA
D gene: NA
J gene: TRBJ1-1
CDR3 protein: CSVKNTALNTEACF
CDR3 DNA: TGCAGTGTTAAAAACACAGCCCTGAACACTGAAGCTTGCTTT

V gene: TRBV12-3/TRBV12-4
CDR3 length: 17
clone size: once
D gene: TRBD1
J gene: TRBJ1-1
CDR3 protein: CASSITMTGGVNTEAFF
CDR3 DNA: TGTGCCAGCAGTATAACTATGACAGGGGGCGTGAACACTGAAGCTTTCTTT

V gene: TRBV12-3/TRBV12-4
CDR3 length: 15
clone size: NA
D gene: NA
J gene: TRBJ2-7
CDR3 protein: CASTPQGGSVYEQYF
CDR3 DNA: TGTGCCTCAACCCCCCAGGGCGGTTCGGTGTACGAGCAGTACTTC

V gene: TRBV11-3
CDR3 length: 14
clone size: NA
D gene: NA
J gene: TRBJ1-1
CDR3 protein: CASSSHGRQTKAFF
CDR3 DNA: TGTGCCAGCAGCTCACACGGACGGCAGACTAAAGCTTTCTTT

V gene: TRBV11-3
CDR3 length: 16
clone size: NA
D gene: NA
J gene: TRBJ2-6
CDR3 protein: CASSSRGLSGANVPTF
CDR3 DNA: TGTGCCAGCAGCTCTAGAGGACTATCTGGGGCCAACGTCCCGACTTTC

V gene: TRBV5-1
CDR3 length: 14
clone size: NA
D gene: TRBD1
J gene: TRBJ1-2
CDR3 protein: CASSRDRSNYGYTF
CDR3 DNA: TGCGCCAGCAGTAGGGACAGGAGCAACTATGGCTACACCTTC

V gene: TRBV20-1
CDR3 length: 14
clone size: NA
D gene: NA
J gene: TRBJ2-1
CDR3 protein: CSARKGHGIREQFF
CDR3 DNA: TGCAGTGCTAGAAAGGGACATGGGATTCGGGAGCAGTTCTTC

V gene: TRBV11-3
CDR3 length: 14
clone size: NA
D gene: NA
J gene: TRBJ2-3
CDR3 protein: CTSSLDSERDTQYF
CDR3 DNA: TGTACCAGCAGCTTAGACTCGGAGCGGGATACGCAGTATTTT

V gene: TRBV6-1
CDR3 length: 16
clone size: NA
D gene: TRBD2
J gene: TRBJ2-2
CDR3 protein: CTSTLAGGQNTGELFF
CDR3 DNA: TGTACCAGCACACTAGCGGGAGGCCAAAACACCGGGGAGCTGTTTTTT

V gene: TRBV6-1
CDR3 length: 15
clone size: NA
D gene: NA
J gene: TRBJ2-1
CDR3 protein: CASSDPIAVPSEQFF
CDR3 DNA: TGTGCCAGCAGTGATCCCATAGCGGTACCGTCTGAGCAGTTCTTC

V gene: TRBV4-2
CDR3 length: 16
clone size: many
D gene: TRBD2
J gene: TRBJ2-1
CDR3 protein: CASSQDAAGVPNEQFF
CDR3 DNA: TGTGCCAGCAGCCAAGATGCAGCGGGAGTCCCCAATGAGCAGTTCTTC